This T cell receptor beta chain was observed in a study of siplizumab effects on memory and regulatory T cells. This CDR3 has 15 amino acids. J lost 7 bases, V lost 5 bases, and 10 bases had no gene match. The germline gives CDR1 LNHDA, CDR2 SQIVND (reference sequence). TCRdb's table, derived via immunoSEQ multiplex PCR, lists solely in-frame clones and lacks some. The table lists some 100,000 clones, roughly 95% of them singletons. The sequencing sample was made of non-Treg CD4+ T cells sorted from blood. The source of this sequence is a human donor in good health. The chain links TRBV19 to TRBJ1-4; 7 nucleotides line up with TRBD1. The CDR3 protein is CASSPGLGTVEKLFF. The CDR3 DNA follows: TGTGCCAGTAGTCCTGGCCTCGGGACAGTTGAAAAACTGTTTTTT.